This TCR beta chain was recovered during a study of cytomegalovirus exposure and HLA in healthy donors. Germline V lookup: CDR1 MNHEY, CDR2 SVGAGI. The CDR3 totals 14 residues. Trimming pared 6 bases from V and 2 bases from J, leaving 13 bases between. 60 Vbeta and 13 Jbeta primers were used in PCR. The repertoire was sequenced with immunoSEQ multiplex PCR; TCRdb's copy has only in-frame clones and lacks some. The sample includes about 150,000 clones, approximately 83% seen only once; the top ten take about 3.1%. The origin of this receptor is a male donor in good health and CMV-seronegative. The gene calls are TRBV6-5 and TRBJ1-2; D possibly corresponds to TRBD1 (5 bases). The sample consisted of PBMCs. CDR3 sequence: CASRPPRVNYGYTF. DNA for the CDR3: TGTGCCAGCAGACCACCCAGGGTAAACTATGGCTACACCTTC.